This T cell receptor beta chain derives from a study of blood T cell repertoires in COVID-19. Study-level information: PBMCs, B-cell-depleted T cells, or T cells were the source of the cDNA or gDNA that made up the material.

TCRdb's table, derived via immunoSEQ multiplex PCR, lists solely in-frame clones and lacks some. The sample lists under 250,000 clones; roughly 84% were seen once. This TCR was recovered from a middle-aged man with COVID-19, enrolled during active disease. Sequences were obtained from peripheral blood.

The CDR3 loop is CASSYWKNGETQYF. In DNA, the CDR3 is TGTGCCAGCAGTTACTGGAAAAACGGGGAGACCCAGTACTTC. The chain recombines TRBV6-5 with TRBJ2-5; D gene unclear. V was shortened by 1 base and J by 5 bases, with 11 bases between the two germline ends. The germline V gene has CDR1 MNHEY and CDR2 SVGAGI. The CDR3 has 14 amino acids.